Below, 20 T cell receptor beta chains from the same sample are listed, as sequenced in a study of cytomegalovirus exposure and HLA in healthy donors. Here immunoSEQ multiplex PCR was the method, and the copy in TCRdb shows in-frame clones only, minus some. This repertoire shows 100,000 to 150,000 clones, around 96% found once; its top ten account for less than 2%. The sequencing input was PBMCs. These receptors all stem from a man between 18 and 35 years old in good health and CMV-seronegative.

J is TRBJ2-7 and V is TRBV13; 7 nucleotides match TRBD1. With 5 bases clipped from V and 6 bases from J, the junction kept 7 bases outside the gene matches. The CDR3 consists of 13 residues. CDR1 is PRHDT and CDR2 is FYEKMQ in the germline V gene (reference sequence). CDR3 coding DNA: TGTGCCAGCAGCCGGGACAGCGAGGGCGAGCAGTACTTC. It is translated as CASSRDSEGEQYF.

This clone was observed a single time. The rearrangement joins TRBV5-4 to TRBJ1-3; D may be TRBD1 (5 bases). The CDR3 loop spans 14 amino acids. V was shortened by 3 bases and J by 4 bases, with 11 bases between the two germline ends. Per germline, CDR1 SGHNT and CDR2 YYREEE (reference sequence). CDR3 in DNA: TGTGCCAGCAGCTCCCTCCAGGGCGGAAACACCATATATTTT. Amino acids: CASSSLQGGNTIYF.

The chain uses TRBV5-1 and TRBJ1-2; no clear D gene. Germline CDR1 and CDR2: SGHRS and YFSETQ. Trimming cost V 1 base and J 4 bases, with 8 bases left between them. There are 13 residues in the CDR3. The CDR3 loop reads CASSLYEPYGYTF. As DNA, the CDR3 is TGCGCCAGCAGCTTGTATGAGCCCTATGGCTACACCTTC. Based on the CDR3 plus reference TRBV5-1 and TRBJ1-2, the full variable domain is KAGVTQTPRYLIKTRGQQVTLSCSPISGHRSVSWYQQTPGQGLQFLFEYFSETQRNKGNFPGRFSGRQFSNSRSEMNVSTLELGDSALYLCASSLYEPYGYTFGSGTRLTVV.

This clone has only one observation. This chain links TRBV20-1 with TRBJ2-7; D ambiguous. CDR1 is DFQATT, CDR2 SNEGSKA, per germline (reference sequence). CDR3 length: 11 residues. V gave up 6 bases and J gave up 2 bases, with 8 bases separating them. This CDR3 reads CSAIQTYEQYF. The CDR3 nucleotides read TGCAGTGCCATCCAGACCTACGAGCAGTACTTC.

The chain has TRBV5-8 and TRBJ2-1; TRBD2 aligns across 9 bases. V lost 4 bases, J lost 3 bases, and 8 bases stayed unmatched. Germline V gene data show CDR1 as SGHTS and CDR2 as YDEGEE. The CDR3 covers 16 residues. The CDR3 bases are TGTGCCAGCAGCACCGGGCTAGCGGGACTCTACAATGAGCAGTTCTTC. Its protein product is CASSTGLAGLYNEQFF.

The rearrangement links TRBV5-1 to TRBJ1-5, with a possible D match to TRBD1 (6 bases). The CDR3 sequence is 16 residues long. The germline V gene has CDR1 SGHRS and CDR2 YFSETQ. V dropped 4 bases and J dropped 0 bases, with 14 bases sitting between them. The CDR3 DNA follows: TGCGCCAGCAGCCCGGGGACAACACATAGCAATCAGCCCCAGCATTTT. Protein product: CASSPGTTHSNQPQHF.

The genes are TRBV5-4 and TRBJ2-3; 7 bases align to TRBD2. CDR3 length equals 18 residues. Germline V gene lookup returns CDR1 SGHNT and CDR2 YYREEE (reference sequence). V shed 4 bases and J 2 bases; nucleotides not matched to a gene: 16. CDR3 bases: TGTGCCAGCAGCATCCCTTTGGGGGAGGGGACCTACACAGATACGCAGTATTTT. This gives the protein CASSIPLGEGTYTDTQYF.

This rearrangement joins TRBV7-3 to TRBJ1-1; D gene unclear. CDR1 is SGHTA, CDR2 FQGTGA, per germline. The CDR3 runs to 13 residues. Trimming pared 5 bases from V and 4 bases from J, leaving 11 bases between. CDR3 loop: CASSPGMSTEAFF. CDR3 sequence (DNA): TGTGCCAGCAGCCCCGGGATGAGCACTGAAGCTTTCTTT. Variable domain in full (rest from reference TRBV7-3 and TRBJ1-1): GAGVSQTPSNKVTEKGKYVELRCDPISGHTALYWYRQSLGQGPEFLIYFQGTGAADDSGLPNDRFFAVRPEGSVSTLKIQRTERGDSAVYLCASSPGMSTEAFFGQGTRLTVV.

V usage is TRBV11-3 and J usage is TRBJ2-4, with 8 bases fitting TRBD1. J lost 6 bases, V lost 3 bases, and 7 bases had no gene match. The CDR3 runs 15 residues. The germline gives CDR1 SGHNT, CDR2 YENEEA. This CDR3 is CASSFDRGRGNIQYF. DNA of the CDR3: TGTGCCAGCAGCTTTGACAGGGGAAGGGGAAACATTCAGTACTTC.

The chain combines TRBV28 with TRBJ1-2; D uncertain. The CDR3 runs to 13 residues. V lost 7 bases and J 6 bases, leaving 15 bases between the germline ends. Looked up from germline, CDR1 is MDHEN and CDR2 is SYDVKM. The CDR3 reads CASTLNAEHGYTF. The DNA of the CDR3 is TGTGCCAGCACCCTCAACGCGGAGCATGGCTACACCTTC.

This sequence joins TRBV27 and TRBJ2-1; TRBD2 matches 8 bases. In germline, CDR1 is MNHEY, CDR2 SMNVEV (reference sequence). The junction had 13 bases not matched to a gene; V was cut back by 5 bases and J by 10 bases. The CDR3 runs 15 residues. The CDR3 here is CASSPSSGGSREQFF. The CDR3 bases are TGTGCCAGCAGTCCCAGTTCGGGAGGGTCGCGGGAGCAGTTCTTC.

CDR3 region: CASSFLSPNGGSYEQYF. DNA for the CDR3: TGTGCCAGCAGTTTTCTGTCCCCTAATGGTGGTTCCTACGAGCAGTACTTC. This rearrangement joins TRBV28 to TRBJ2-7; D call uncertain. V lost 3 bases and J 1 base, leaving 19 bases between the germline ends. The CDR3 sequence is 17 residues long. The V gene's germline CDR1 is MDHEN and CDR2 SYDVKM.

The V call is TRBV5-6, the J call TRBJ2-6, with D tentatively TRBD1 (5 bases). The CDR3 is 17 amino acids. Trimming took off 1 base at V and 2 bases at J, with 13 bases between the two ends. Germline V gene lookup returns CDR1 SGHDT and CDR2 YYEEEE. The CDR3 protein is CASSLTGILTGANVLTF. The DNA of the CDR3 is TGTGCCAGCAGCTTGACAGGAATATTGACTGGGGCCAACGTCCTGACTTTC.

This chain joins TRBV5-6 and TRBJ2-5; 8 nucleotides align to TRBD2. Germline-derived CDR1 and CDR2 are SGHDT and YYEEEE. J lost 4 bases, V lost 3 bases, and 8 bases had no gene match. The CDR3 is 15 residues long. Here the CDR3 reads CASSSERELGETQYF. In DNA, the CDR3 is TGTGCCAGCAGCTCCGAGCGGGAGTTGGGAGAGACCCAGTACTTC.

This clone was recorded only once. The V and J genes are TRBV11-2 and TRBJ2-1; D is unclear. CDR1 and CDR2 from the germline V gene are SGHAT and FQNNGV. This CDR3 has 16 amino acids. Trimming took 3 bases from V and 3 from J, leaving 15 bases between them. The CDR3 coding sequence is TGTGCCAGCAGCTTCGGCAGGCTTGGCCGCTACAATGAGCAGTTCTTC. It yields the protein CASSFGRLGRYNEQFF.

The gene calls are TRBV11-2 and TRBJ2-2; D is uncertain. Germline CDR1 SGHAT, CDR2 FQNNGV. Between the trimmed V and J ends, which lost 1 base and 7 bases, there was a span of 7 bases. The CDR3 spans 13 residues. The CDR3 DNA reads TGTGCCAGCAGCTTAGGAGGCCTCGGGGAGCTGTTTTTT. The encoded protein is CASSLGGLGELFF. Looking up the rest from reference TRBV11-2 and TRBJ2-2 gives the full variable domain: EAGVAQSPRYKIIEKRQSVAFWCNPISGHATLYWYQQILGQGPKLLIQFQNNGVVDDSQLPKDRFSAERLKGVDSTLKIQPAKLEDSAVYLCASSLGGLGELFFGEGSRLTVL.

This sequence joins TRBV10-3 and TRBJ1-1, with D unclear. Trimming took off 3 bases at V and 1 base at J, with 6 bases between the two ends. The CDR3 contains 13 residues. Germline V gene sequence: CDR1 ENHRY, CDR2 SYGVKD. The CDR3 coding sequence is TGTGCCATCAGTGATAACAGGAACACTGAAGCTTTCTTT. Translating it yields CAISDNRNTEAFF.

This rearrangement joins TRBV25-1 to TRBJ1-1; no firm D call. Germline V CDR1 and CDR2: MGHDK, SYGVNS. V dropped 1 base and J dropped 7 bases, with 16 bases sitting between them. The CDR3 covers 15 residues. CDR3 amino acids: CASSESRGQPNEAFF. CDR3 sequence (DNA): TGTGCCAGCAGTGAATCGCGCGGCCAGCCGAATGAAGCTTTCTTT.

The chain employs TRBV7-3 and TRBJ2-1; perhaps TRBD2 as D (5 bases). The CDR3 totals 15 residues. With 1 base removed from V and 2 bases from J, the gap between germline ends came to 9 bases. CDR1 SGHTA and CDR2 FQGTGA come from the germline V gene. CDR3 coding DNA: TGTGCCAGCAGCTTAATCGAGGGAGCCTACAATGAGCAGTTCTTC. Protein: CASSLIEGAYNEQFF.

This chain connects TRBV4-3 to TRBJ2-1, with 10 bases identical to TRBD2. This CDR3 is built from 17 residues. Trimming removed 6 bases from V and 4 bases from J; junction bases left unmatched: 12. CDR1 is LGHNA, CDR2 YSLEER, per germline. The CDR3 DNA is TGCGCCAGCAGTCGAATACAACTAGCGGGGCAGTACAATGAGCAGTTCTTC. Translated: CASSRIQLAGQYNEQFF.